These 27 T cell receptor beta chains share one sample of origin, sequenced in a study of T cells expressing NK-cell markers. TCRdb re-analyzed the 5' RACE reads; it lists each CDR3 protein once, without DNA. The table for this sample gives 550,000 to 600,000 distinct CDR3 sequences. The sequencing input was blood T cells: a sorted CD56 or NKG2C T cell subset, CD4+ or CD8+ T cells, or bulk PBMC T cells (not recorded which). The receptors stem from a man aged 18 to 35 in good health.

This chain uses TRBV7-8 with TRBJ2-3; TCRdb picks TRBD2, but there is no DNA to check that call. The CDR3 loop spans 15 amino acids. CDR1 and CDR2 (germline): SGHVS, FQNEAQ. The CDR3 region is CASSRTGDRTDTQYF.

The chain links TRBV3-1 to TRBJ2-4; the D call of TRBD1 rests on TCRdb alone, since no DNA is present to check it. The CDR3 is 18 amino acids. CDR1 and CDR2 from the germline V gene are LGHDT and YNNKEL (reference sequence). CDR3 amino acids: CASSQVPQGLRAKNIQYF.

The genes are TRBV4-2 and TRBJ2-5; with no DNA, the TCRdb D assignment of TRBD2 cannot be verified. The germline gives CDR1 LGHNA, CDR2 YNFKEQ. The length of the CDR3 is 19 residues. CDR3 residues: CASSQDPGTSGSGQETQYF.

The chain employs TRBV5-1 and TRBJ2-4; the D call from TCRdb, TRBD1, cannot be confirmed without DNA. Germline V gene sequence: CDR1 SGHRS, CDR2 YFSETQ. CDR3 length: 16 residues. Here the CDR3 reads CASSLGGESSQNIQYF.

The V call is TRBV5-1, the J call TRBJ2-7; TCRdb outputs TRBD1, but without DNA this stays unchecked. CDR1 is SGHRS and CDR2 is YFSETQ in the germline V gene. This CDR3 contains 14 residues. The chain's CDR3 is CASSRPGQNYEQYF.

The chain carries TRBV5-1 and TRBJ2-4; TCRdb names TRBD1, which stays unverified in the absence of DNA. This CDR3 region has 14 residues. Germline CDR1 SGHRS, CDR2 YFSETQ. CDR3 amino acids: CASSLGQGKNIQYF.

This CDR3 is CASYPQGGQSTESYGYTF. The chain carries TRBV6-1 and TRBJ1-2; TCRdb selects TRBD1, and the lack of DNA leaves this call unchecked. In germline, CDR1 is MNHNS, CDR2 SASEGT. The CDR3 length is 18 residues.

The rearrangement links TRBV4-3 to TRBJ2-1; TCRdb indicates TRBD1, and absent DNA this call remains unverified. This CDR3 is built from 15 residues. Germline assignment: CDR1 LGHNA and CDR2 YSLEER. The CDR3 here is CASSARHSSYNEQFF.

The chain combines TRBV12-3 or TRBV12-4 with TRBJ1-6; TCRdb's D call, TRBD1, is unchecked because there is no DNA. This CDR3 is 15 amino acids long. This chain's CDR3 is CASSPDRDSHSPLHF.

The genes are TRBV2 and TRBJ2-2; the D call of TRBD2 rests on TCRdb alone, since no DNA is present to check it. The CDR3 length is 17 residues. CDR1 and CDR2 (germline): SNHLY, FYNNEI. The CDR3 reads CASSEAVLAVGTGELFF.

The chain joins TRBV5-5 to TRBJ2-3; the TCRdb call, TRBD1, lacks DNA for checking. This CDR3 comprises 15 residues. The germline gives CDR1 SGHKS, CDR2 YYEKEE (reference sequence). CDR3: CASSLAFRPADTQYF.

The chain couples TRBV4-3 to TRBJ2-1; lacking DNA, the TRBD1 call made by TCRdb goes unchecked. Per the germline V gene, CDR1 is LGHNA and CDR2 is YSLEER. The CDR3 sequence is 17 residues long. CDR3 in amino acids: CASSQDHDSGSQEEQFF.

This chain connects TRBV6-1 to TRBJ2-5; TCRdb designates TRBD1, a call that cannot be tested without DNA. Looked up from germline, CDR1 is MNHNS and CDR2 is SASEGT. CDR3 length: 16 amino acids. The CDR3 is CASRTSRDRRQETQYF.

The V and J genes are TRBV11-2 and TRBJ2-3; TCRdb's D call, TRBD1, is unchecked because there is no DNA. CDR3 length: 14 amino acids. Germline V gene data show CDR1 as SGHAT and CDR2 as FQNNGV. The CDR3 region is CASSPRQGSDTQYF.

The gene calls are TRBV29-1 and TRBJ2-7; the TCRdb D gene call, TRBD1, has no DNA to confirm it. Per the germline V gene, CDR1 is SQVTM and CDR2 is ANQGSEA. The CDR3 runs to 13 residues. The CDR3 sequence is CSVEGQGTYEQYF.

This CDR3 reads CSAHLAGSYNEQFF. V is TRBV20-1 and J is TRBJ2-1. This CDR3 is built from 14 residues. The germline V gene encodes CDR1 DFQATT and CDR2 SNEGSKA (reference sequence).

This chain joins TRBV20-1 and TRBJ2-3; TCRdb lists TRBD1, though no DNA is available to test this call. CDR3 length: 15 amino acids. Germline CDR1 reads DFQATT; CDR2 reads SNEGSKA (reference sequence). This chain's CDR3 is CSARDRGRRTDTQYF.

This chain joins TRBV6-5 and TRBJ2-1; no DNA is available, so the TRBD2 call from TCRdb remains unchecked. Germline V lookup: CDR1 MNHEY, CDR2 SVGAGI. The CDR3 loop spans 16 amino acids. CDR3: CASSYVGTPETNEQFF.

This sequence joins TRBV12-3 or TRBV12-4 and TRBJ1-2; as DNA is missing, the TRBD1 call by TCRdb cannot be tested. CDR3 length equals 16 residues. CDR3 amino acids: CASSLAGTGSTGGYTF.

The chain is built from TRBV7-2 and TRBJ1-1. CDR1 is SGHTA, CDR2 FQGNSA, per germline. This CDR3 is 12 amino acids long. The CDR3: CASSFGRRRAFF.

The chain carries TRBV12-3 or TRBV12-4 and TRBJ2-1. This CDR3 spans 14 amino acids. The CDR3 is CASSFSIGFNEQFF.

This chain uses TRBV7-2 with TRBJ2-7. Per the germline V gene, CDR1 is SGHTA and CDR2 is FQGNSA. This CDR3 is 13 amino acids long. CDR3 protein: CASSFSFAYEQYF.

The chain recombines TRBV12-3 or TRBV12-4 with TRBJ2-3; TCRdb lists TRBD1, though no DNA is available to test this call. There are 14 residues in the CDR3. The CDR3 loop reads CASSIDRVGDTQYF.

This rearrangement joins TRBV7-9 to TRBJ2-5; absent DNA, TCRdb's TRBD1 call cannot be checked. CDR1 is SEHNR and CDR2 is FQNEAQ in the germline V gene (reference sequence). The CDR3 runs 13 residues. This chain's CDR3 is CASSTDRVATQYF. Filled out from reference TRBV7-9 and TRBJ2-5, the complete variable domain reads DTGVSQNPRHKITKRGQNVTFRCDPISEHNRLYWYRQTLGQGPEFLTYFQNEAQLEKSRLLSDRFSAERPKGSFSTLEIQRTEQGDSAMYLCASSTDRVATQYFGPGTRLLVL.

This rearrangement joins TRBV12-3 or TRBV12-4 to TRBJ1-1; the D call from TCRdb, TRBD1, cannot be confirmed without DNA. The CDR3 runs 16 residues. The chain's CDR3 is CASSSAMGQQNTEAFF.

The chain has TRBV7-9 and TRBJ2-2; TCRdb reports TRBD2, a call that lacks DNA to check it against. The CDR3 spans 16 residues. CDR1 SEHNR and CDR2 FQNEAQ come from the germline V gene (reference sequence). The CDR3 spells CASSWASGRTTGELFF.

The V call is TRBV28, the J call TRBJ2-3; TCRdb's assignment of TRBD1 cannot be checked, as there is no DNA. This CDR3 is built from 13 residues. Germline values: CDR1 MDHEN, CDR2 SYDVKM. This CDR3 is CASAGQGTDTQYF.